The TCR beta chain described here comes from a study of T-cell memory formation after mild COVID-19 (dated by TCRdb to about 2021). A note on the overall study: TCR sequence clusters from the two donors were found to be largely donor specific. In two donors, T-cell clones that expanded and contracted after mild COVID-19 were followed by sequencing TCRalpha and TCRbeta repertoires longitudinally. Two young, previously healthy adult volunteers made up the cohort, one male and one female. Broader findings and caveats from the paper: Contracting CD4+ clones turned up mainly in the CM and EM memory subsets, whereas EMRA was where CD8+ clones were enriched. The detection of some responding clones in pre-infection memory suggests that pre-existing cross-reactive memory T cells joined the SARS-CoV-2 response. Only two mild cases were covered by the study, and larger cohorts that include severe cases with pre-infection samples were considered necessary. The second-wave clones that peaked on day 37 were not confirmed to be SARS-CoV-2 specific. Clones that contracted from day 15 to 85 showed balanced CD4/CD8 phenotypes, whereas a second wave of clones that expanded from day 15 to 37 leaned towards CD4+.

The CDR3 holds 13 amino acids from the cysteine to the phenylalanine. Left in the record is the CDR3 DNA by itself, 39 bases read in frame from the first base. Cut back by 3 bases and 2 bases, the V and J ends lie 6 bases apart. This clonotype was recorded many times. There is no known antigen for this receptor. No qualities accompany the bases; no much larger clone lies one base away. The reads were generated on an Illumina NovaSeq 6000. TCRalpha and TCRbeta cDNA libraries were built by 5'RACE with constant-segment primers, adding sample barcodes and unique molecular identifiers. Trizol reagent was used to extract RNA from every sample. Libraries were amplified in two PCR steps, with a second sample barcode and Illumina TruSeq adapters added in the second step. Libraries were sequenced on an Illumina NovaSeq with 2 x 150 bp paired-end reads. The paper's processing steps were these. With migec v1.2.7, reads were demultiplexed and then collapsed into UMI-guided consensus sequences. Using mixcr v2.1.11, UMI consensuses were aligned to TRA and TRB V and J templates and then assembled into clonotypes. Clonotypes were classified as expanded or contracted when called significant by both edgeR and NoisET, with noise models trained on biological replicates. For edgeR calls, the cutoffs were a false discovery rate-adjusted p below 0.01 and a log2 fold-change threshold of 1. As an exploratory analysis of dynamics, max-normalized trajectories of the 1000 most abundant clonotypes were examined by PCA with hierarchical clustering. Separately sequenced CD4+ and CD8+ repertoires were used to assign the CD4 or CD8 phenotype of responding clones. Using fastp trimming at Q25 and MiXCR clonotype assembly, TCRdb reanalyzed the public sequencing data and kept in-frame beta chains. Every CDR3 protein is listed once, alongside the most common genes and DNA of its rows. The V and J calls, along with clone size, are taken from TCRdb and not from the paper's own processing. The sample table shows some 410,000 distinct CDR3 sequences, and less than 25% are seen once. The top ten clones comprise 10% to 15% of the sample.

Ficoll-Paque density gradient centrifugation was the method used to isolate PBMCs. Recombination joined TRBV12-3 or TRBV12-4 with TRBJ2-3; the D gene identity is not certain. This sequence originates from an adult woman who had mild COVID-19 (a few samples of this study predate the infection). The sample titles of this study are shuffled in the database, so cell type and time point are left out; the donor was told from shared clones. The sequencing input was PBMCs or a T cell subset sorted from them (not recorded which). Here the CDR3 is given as CASSLELTDTQYF. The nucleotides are TGTGCCAGCAGTTTGGAGCTCACAGATACGCAGTATTTT.